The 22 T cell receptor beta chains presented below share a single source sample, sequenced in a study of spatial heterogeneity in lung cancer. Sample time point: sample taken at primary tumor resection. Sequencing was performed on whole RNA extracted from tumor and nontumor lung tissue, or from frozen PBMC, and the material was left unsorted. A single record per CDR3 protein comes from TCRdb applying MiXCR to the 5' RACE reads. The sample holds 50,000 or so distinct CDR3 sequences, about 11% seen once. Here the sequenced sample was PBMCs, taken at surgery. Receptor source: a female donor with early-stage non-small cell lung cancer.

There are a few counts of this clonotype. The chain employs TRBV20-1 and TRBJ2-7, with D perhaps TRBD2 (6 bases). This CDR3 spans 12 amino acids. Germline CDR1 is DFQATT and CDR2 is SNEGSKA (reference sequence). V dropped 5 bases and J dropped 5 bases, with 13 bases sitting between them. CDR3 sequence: CSADPGVNEQYF. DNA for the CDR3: TGCAGTGCTGACCCGGGGGTCAACGAGCAGTACTTC.

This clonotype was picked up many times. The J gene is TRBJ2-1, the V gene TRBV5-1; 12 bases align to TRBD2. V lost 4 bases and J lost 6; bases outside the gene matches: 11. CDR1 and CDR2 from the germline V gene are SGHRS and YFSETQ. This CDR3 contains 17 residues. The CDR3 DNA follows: TGCGCCAGCAGCGCGCTAGCCGCTAGCGGGGGGGGCAATGAGCAGTTCTTC. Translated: CASSALAASGGGNEQFF.

The CDR3 DNA reads TGTGCCAGCAGTTCCCACCGAACGGGGAATGAGCAGTTCTTC. Translated, it gives CASSSHRTGNEQFF. The rearrangement uses TRBV6-5 and TRBJ2-1, with D possibly matching TRBD2 (5 bases). This CDR3 contains 14 residues. Trimming shortened V by 4 bases and J by 7 bases, and 14 bases separated the two germline ends. Per germline, CDR1 MNHEY and CDR2 SVGAGI.

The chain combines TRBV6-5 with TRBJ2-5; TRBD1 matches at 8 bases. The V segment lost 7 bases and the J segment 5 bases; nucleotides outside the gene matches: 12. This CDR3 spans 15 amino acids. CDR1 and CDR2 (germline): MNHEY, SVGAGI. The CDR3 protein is CASKIGDRRGETQYF. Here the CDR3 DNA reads TGTGCCAGCAAGATAGGGGACAGGAGAGGGGAGACCCAGTACTTC.

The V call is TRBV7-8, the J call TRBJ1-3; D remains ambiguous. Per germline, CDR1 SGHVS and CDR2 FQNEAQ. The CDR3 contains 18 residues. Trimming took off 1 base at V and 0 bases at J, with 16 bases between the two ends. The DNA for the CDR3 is TGTGCCAGCAGCTTAGAGGGTTGGATAGGCCGCTCTGGAAACACCATATATTTT. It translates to CASSLEGWIGRSGNTIYF.

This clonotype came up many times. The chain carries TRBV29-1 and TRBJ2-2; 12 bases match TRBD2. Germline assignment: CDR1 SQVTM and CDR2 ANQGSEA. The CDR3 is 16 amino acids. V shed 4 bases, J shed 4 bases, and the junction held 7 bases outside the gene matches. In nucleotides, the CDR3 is TGCAGCGTTGTACTAGCGGGGGGTTTCTCCACCGGGGAGCTGTTTTTT. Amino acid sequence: CSVVLAGGFSTGELFF.

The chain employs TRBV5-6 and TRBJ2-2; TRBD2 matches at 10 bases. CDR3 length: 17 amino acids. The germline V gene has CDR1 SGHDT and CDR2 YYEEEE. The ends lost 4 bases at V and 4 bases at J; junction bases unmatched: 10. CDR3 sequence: CASSTTAGGPGTGELFF. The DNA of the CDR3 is TGTGCCAGCAGCACCACAGCGGGGGGGCCGGGCACCGGGGAGCTGTTTTTT.

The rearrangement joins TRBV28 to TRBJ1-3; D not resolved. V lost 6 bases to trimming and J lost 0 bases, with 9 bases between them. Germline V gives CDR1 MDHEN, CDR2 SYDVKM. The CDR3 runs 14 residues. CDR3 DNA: TGTGCCAGCAGCAACCCTTTCTCTGGAAACACCATATATTTT. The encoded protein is CASSNPFSGNTIYF.

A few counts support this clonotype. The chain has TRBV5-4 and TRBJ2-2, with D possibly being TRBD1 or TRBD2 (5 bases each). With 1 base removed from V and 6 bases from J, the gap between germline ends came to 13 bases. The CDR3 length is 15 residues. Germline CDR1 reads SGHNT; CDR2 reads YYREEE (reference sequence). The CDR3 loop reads CASSLRFGAAGELFF. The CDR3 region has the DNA TGTGCCAGCAGCTTGAGGTTCGGGGCGGCCGGGGAGCTGTTTTTT.

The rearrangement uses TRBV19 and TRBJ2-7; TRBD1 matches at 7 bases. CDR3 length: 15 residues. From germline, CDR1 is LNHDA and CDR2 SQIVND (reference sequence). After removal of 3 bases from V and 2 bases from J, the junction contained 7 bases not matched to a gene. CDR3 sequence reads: CASSIDRDPPYEQYF. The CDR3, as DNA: TGTGCCAGTAGTATCGACAGGGACCCTCCCTACGAGCAGTACTTC.

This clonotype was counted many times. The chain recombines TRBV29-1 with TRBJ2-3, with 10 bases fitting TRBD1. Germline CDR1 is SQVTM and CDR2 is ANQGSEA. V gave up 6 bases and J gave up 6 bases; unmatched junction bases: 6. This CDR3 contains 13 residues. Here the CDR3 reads CSVTGTGADTQYF. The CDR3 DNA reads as TGCAGCGTGACTGGGACAGGGGCGGATACGCAGTATTTT.

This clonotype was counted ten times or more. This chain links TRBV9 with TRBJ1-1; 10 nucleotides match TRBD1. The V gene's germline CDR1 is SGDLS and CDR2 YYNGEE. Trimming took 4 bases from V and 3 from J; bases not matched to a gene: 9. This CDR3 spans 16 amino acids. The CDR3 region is CASSPRDRGSDTEAFF. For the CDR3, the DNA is TGTGCCAGCAGCCCCAGGGACAGGGGTTCAGACACTGAAGCTTTCTTT.

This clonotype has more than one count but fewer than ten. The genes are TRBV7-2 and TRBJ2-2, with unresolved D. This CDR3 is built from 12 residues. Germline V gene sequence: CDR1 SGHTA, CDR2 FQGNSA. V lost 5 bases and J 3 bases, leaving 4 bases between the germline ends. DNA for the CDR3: TGTGCCAGCAGCCAAGACACCGGGGAGCTGTTTTTT. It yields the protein CASSQDTGELFF.

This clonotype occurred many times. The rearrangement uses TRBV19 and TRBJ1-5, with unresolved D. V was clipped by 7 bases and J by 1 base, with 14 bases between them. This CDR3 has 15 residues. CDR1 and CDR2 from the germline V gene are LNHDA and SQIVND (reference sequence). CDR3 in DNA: TGTGCCAGTACCCCAGCGGGGATGAGCAATCAGCCCCAGCATTTT. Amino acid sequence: CASTPAGMSNQPQHF.

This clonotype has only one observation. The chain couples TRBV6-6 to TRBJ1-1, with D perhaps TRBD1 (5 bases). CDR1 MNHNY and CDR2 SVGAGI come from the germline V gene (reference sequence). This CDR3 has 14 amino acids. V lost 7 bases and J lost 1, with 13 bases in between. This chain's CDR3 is CASKPGPTNTEAFF. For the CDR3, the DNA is TGTGCCAGCAAACCGGGACCCACGAACACTGAAGCTTTCTTT.

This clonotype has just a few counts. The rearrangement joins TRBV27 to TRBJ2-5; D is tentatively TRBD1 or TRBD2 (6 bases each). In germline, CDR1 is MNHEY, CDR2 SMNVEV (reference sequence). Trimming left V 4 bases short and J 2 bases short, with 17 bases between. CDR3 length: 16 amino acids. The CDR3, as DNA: TGTGCCAGCAGTTATTCGGGGGCTGGGGGACAAGAGACCCAGTACTTC. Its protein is CASSYSGAGGQETQYF.

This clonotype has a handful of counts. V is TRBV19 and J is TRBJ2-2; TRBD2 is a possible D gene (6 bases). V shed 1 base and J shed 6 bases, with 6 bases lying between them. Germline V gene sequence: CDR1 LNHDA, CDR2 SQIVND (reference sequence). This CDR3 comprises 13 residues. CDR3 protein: CASSIVAAGELFF. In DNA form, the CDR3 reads TGTGCCAGTAGTATAGTAGCGGCCGGGGAGCTGTTTTTT.

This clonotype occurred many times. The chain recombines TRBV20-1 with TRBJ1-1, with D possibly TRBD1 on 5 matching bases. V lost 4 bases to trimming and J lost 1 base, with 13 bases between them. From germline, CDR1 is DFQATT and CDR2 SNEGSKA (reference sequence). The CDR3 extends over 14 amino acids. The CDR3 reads CSAMGLTQNTEAFF. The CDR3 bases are TGCAGTGCTATGGGACTTACCCAGAACACTGAAGCTTTCTTT.

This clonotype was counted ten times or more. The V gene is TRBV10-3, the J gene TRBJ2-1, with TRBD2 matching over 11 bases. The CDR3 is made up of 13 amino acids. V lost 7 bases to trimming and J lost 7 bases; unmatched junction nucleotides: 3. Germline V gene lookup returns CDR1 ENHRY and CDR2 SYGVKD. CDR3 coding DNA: TGTGCCATCAATAGCGGGGGGGCGAATGAGCAGTTCTTC. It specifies CAINSGGANEQFF.

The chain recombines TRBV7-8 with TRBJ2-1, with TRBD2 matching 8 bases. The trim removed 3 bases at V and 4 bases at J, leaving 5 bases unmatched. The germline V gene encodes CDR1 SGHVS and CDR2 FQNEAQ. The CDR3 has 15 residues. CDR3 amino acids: CASSFGGGPYNEQFF. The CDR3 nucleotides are TGTGCCAGCAGCTTTGGCGGGGGGCCATACAATGAGCAGTTCTTC.

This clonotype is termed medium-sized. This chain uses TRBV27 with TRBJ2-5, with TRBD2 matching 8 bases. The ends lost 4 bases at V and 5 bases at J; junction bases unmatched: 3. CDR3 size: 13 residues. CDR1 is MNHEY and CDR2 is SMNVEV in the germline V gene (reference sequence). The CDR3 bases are TGTGCCAGCAGTTCGGGACTAGAGGAGACCCAGTACTTC. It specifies CASSSGLEETQYF.

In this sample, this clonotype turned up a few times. The CDR3 here is CASSQAPGPYEQYF. The CDR3 DNA reads TGTGCCAGCAGCCAAGCCCCGGGACCCTACGAGCAGTACTTC. This chain links TRBV14 with TRBJ2-7; the D call may be TRBD1 or TRBD2 (5 bases each). V lost 1 base and J 2 bases, leaving 9 bases between the germline ends. CDR3 length: 14 amino acids. The V gene's germline CDR1 is SGHDN and CDR2 FVKESK.